These T cell receptor beta chains were read from a single sample in a study of T cell responses to AZD1222 COVID-19 vaccine. Some clones are missing from TCRdb's copy, which holds only in-frame ones; the method was immunoSEQ multiplex PCR. The sample includes 180,000 or so clones, under 95% of them seen just once. Source: peripheral blood, taken 28 days after the second AZD1222 dose. The receptors stem from an adult who received the AZD1222 COVID-19 vaccine. CDR3s include the opening cysteine and the closing phenylalanine or tryptophan. The D gene is left open where the match is weak. For some rows the clone size is stated as once, few or many, or as a class when expanded; others skip it.

d_gene: -
v_gene: TRBV19
abundance: -
j_gene: TRBJ1-3
CDR3aa: CASGLEENTIYF
CDR3nt: TGTGCCAGTGGACTGGAGGAAAACACCATATATTTT

d_gene: -
v_gene: TRBV9
abundance: -
j_gene: TRBJ1-1
CDR3aa: CASSVVGRGANTEAFF
CDR3nt: TGTGCCAGCAGCGTAGTAGGCCGAGGGGCGAACACTGAAGCTTTCTTT

d_gene: -
v_gene: TRBV24-1
abundance: -
j_gene: TRBJ2-6
CDR3aa: CATSDVGVGANVLTF
CDR3nt: TGTGCCACCAGTGATGTGGGGGTGGGGGCCAACGTCCTGACTTTC

d_gene: -
v_gene: TRBV7-9
abundance: -
j_gene: TRBJ1-3
CDR3aa: CASTIGSGDGNTIYF
CDR3nt: TGTGCCAGCACCATAGGGTCAGGGGACGGAAACACCATATATTTT

d_gene: -
v_gene: TRBV19
abundance: -
j_gene: TRBJ1-2
CDR3aa: CASKAPTGNYGYTF
CDR3nt: TGTGCCAGTAAAGCTCCTACAGGGAACTATGGCTACACCTTC

d_gene: -
v_gene: TRBV15
abundance: -
j_gene: TRBJ1-6
CDR3aa: CATSSETNSPLHF
CDR3nt: TGTGCCACCAGCTCAGAAACAAATTCACCCCTCCACTTT

d_gene: -
v_gene: TRBV7-3
abundance: -
j_gene: TRBJ2-6
CDR3aa: CASSLTGAGANVLTF
CDR3nt: TGTGCCAGCAGCTTAACGGGAGCTGGGGCCAACGTCCTGACTTTC

d_gene: TRBD2
v_gene: TRBV6-2/TRBV6-3
abundance: once
j_gene: TRBJ2-7
CDR3aa: CASSRTGGSYEQYF
CDR3nt: TGTGCCAGCAGTCGTACGGGGGGGTCCTACGAGCAGTACTTC

d_gene: -
v_gene: TRBV21-1
abundance: -
j_gene: TRBJ1-2
CDR3aa: CASSSDSLPGTGNYGYTF
CDR3nt: TGTGCCAGCAGCTCCGACTCACTGCCCGGGACAGGGAATTATGGCTACACCTTC

d_gene: TRBD1
v_gene: TRBV7-2
abundance: -
j_gene: TRBJ2-7
CDR3aa: CASRQPGQGSAYEQYF
CDR3nt: TGTGCCAGCAGACAACCGGGACAGGGGTCTGCCTACGAGCAGTACTTC

d_gene: -
v_gene: TRBV2
abundance: few
j_gene: TRBJ1-1
CDR3aa: CANRRSQTENTEAFF
CDR3nt: TGTGCCAACCGCCGGTCACAGACTGAGAACACTGAAGCTTTCTTT

d_gene: -
v_gene: TRBV5-1
abundance: -
j_gene: TRBJ1-5
CDR3aa: CASSLGEGQPQHF
CDR3nt: TGCGCCAGCAGCTTGGGGGAGGGTCAGCCCCAGCATTTT

d_gene: TRBD1
v_gene: TRBV12-3/TRBV12-4
abundance: once
j_gene: TRBJ1-2
CDR3aa: CAVDRAGGYTF
CDR3nt: TGTGCCGTCGACAGGGCTGGGGGCTACACCTTC

d_gene: TRBD1
v_gene: TRBV19
abundance: -
j_gene: TRBJ1-1
CDR3aa: CASSIKGAGTEAFF
CDR3nt: TGTGCCAGTAGCATTAAGGGGGCTGGAACTGAAGCTTTCTTT

d_gene: -
v_gene: TRBV11-3
abundance: -
j_gene: TRBJ2-5
CDR3aa: CASSLVGSETQYF
CDR3nt: TGTGCCAGCAGCTTAGTAGGTTCGGAGACCCAGTACTTC

d_gene: TRBD1
v_gene: TRBV3-1/TRBV3-2
abundance: -
j_gene: TRBJ2-5
CDR3aa: CASSPQGTDQETQYF
CDR3nt: TGTGCCAGCAGCCCGCAAGGGACAGACCAAGAGACCCAGTACTTC

d_gene: -
v_gene: TRBV15
abundance: many
j_gene: TRBJ1-3
CDR3aa: CATSSRPEFSGNTIYF
CDR3nt: TGTGCCACCAGCTCCCGGCCCGAATTCTCTGGAAACACCATATATTTT

d_gene: -
v_gene: TRBV7-9
abundance: -
j_gene: TRBJ1-5
CDR3aa: CASSLGQGGQPQHF
CDR3nt: TGTGCCAGCAGCTTAGGGCAGGGAGGTCAGCCCCAGCATTTT

d_gene: -
v_gene: TRBV7-6
abundance: -
j_gene: TRBJ1-5
CDR3aa: CASSSLGGNQPQHF
CDR3nt: TGTGCCAGCAGCTCCCTGGGCGGAAATCAGCCCCAGCATTTT

d_gene: -
v_gene: TRBV7-9
abundance: -
j_gene: TRBJ1-2
CDR3aa: CASSLVGWDNLYGYTF
CDR3nt: TGTGCCAGCAGCTTAGTCGGTTGGGACAACCTCTATGGCTACACCTTC

d_gene: -
v_gene: TRBV19
abundance: -
j_gene: TRBJ1-3
CDR3aa: CASRSPKVGNTIYF
CDR3nt: TGTGCCAGTAGGTCCCCTAAAGTCGGAAACACCATATATTTT

d_gene: -
v_gene: TRBV5-1
abundance: -
j_gene: TRBJ1-5
CDR3aa: CASSKGGYSNQPQHF
CDR3nt: TGCGCCAGCAGTAAAGGCGGTTATAGCAATCAGCCCCAGCATTTT

d_gene: TRBD1
v_gene: TRBV6-1
abundance: -
j_gene: TRBJ1-5
CDR3aa: CASSVRSQGHQPQHF
CDR3nt: TGTGCCAGCAGTGTAAGATCACAGGGGCATCAGCCCCAGCATTTT

d_gene: TRBD1
v_gene: TRBV15
abundance: -
j_gene: TRBJ1-1
CDR3aa: CATSREKGQGTEAFF
CDR3nt: TGTGCCACCAGCAGAGAAAAGGGACAGGGTACTGAAGCTTTCTTT

d_gene: -
v_gene: TRBV3-1/TRBV3-2
abundance: -
j_gene: TRBJ2-3
CDR3aa: CASSQLQGSTDTQYF
CDR3nt: TGTGCCAGCAGCCAACTCCAAGGTTCCACAGATACGCAGTATTTT

d_gene: TRBD1
v_gene: TRBV6-1
abundance: -
j_gene: TRBJ1-4
CDR3aa: CASSGTPGQGAVGGQF
CDR3nt: TGTGCCAGCAGTGGTACACCGGGACAGGGGGCGGTAGGAGGGCAGTTT

d_gene: TRBD1
v_gene: TRBV5-1
abundance: -
j_gene: TRBJ2-3
CDR3aa: CASTRTGGADTQYF
CDR3nt: TGCGCCAGCACCCGGACAGGGGGCGCGGATACGCAGTATTTT

d_gene: -
v_gene: TRBV13
abundance: -
j_gene: TRBJ1-6
CDR3aa: CASSLLGLDSPLHF
CDR3nt: TGTGCCAGCAGCTTATTAGGCCTAGATTCACCCCTCCACTTT

d_gene: TRBD2
v_gene: TRBV6-2/TRBV6-3
abundance: -
j_gene: TRBJ2-2
CDR3aa: CASSYDPLGGFPGELFF
CDR3nt: TGTGCCAGCAGTTACGACCCGCTGGGGGGGTTCCCCGGGGAGCTGTTTTTT

d_gene: -
v_gene: TRBV9
abundance: -
j_gene: TRBJ1-6
CDR3aa: CASSAAGAGGHNSPLHF
CDR3nt: TGTGCCAGCAGCGCCGCTGGTGCCGGTGGTCATAATTCACCCCTCCACTTT

d_gene: TRBD1
v_gene: TRBV6-5
abundance: -
j_gene: TRBJ1-5
CDR3aa: CASKTGVQPQHF
CDR3nt: TGTGCCAGTAAGACAGGGGTCCAGCCCCAGCATTTT

d_gene: -
v_gene: TRBV9
abundance: -
j_gene: TRBJ2-3
CDR3aa: CASSVGALADTDTQYF
CDR3nt: TGTGCCAGCAGCGTGGGGGCCCTAGCGGACACAGATACGCAGTATTTT

d_gene: TRBD2
v_gene: TRBV7-2
abundance: -
j_gene: TRBJ2-3
CDR3aa: CASSLSGGRNTQYF
CDR3nt: TGTGCCAGCAGCTTGAGCGGGGGACGAAATACGCAGTATTTT

d_gene: -
v_gene: TRBV7-8
abundance: -
j_gene: TRBJ1-2
CDR3aa: CASSLGIRDGYTF
CDR3nt: TGTGCCAGCAGCTTGGGGATAAGAGATGGCTACACCTTC

d_gene: TRBD1
v_gene: TRBV9
abundance: -
j_gene: TRBJ1-2
CDR3aa: CASSPGTGYGYTF
CDR3nt: TGTGCCAGCAGCCCCGGGACAGGCTATGGCTACACCTTC

d_gene: -
v_gene: TRBV19
abundance: -
j_gene: TRBJ1-2
CDR3aa: CASSPYTALYGYTF
CDR3nt: TGTGCCAGTTCTCCCTATACCGCCTTATATGGCTACACCTTC

d_gene: -
v_gene: TRBV6-5
abundance: -
j_gene: TRBJ2-5
CDR3aa: CASSSRQRETQYF
CDR3nt: TGTGCCAGCAGTTCGAGACAGCGCGAGACCCAGTACTTC

d_gene: -
v_gene: TRBV7-2
abundance: once
j_gene: TRBJ2-5
CDR3aa: CASSLETQYF
CDR3nt: TGTGCCAGCAGCTTAGAGACCCAGTACTTC

d_gene: -
v_gene: TRBV18
abundance: -
j_gene: TRBJ1-2
CDR3aa: CASSPGGQALYGYTF
CDR3nt: TGTGCCAGCTCACCAGGGGGACAAGCGCTCTATGGCTACACCTTC

d_gene: TRBD1
v_gene: TRBV3-1/TRBV3-2
abundance: -
j_gene: TRBJ1-2
CDR3aa: CASSSGTAINYGYTF
CDR3nt: TGTGCCAGCAGCTCCGGGACAGCGATAAACTATGGCTACACCTTC

d_gene: TRBD2
v_gene: TRBV2
abundance: -
j_gene: TRBJ2-3
CDR3aa: CASSRLAGGPADTQYF
CDR3nt: TGTGCCAGCAGTAGACTAGCGGGGGGGCCGGCAGATACGCAGTATTTT

d_gene: -
v_gene: TRBV19
abundance: few
j_gene: TRBJ1-1
CDR3aa: CASSEQGRNTEAFF
CDR3nt: TGTGCCAGTAGTGAGCAGGGGAGGAACACTGAAGCTTTCTTT

d_gene: TRBD1
v_gene: TRBV7-6
abundance: -
j_gene: TRBJ1-3
CDR3aa: CASSLARVRGRSGNTIYF
CDR3nt: TGTGCCAGCAGCTTAGCGAGGGTCAGGGGGCGATCTGGAAACACCATATATTTT

d_gene: TRBD2
v_gene: TRBV18
abundance: few
j_gene: TRBJ2-2
CDR3aa: CASSPPRLAGGLTGELFF
CDR3nt: TGTGCCAGCTCACCACCGAGGCTAGCGGGGGGCCTCACCGGGGAGCTGTTTTTT

d_gene: -
v_gene: TRBV9
abundance: -
j_gene: TRBJ1-1
CDR3aa: CASSVGPGTEAFF
CDR3nt: TGTGCCAGCAGCGTAGGCCCTGGGACTGAAGCTTTCTTT

d_gene: -
v_gene: TRBV28
abundance: -
j_gene: TRBJ1-6
CDR3aa: CASTVSSYNSPLHF
CDR3nt: TGTGCCAGCACAGTGAGCTCCTATAATTCACCCCTCCACTTT

d_gene: TRBD1
v_gene: TRBV9
abundance: -
j_gene: TRBJ2-7
CDR3aa: CASSAQGTGAEQYF
CDR3nt: TGTGCCAGCAGCGCCCAAGGGACAGGGGCCGAGCAGTACTTC

d_gene: -
v_gene: TRBV12-3/TRBV12-4
abundance: -
j_gene: TRBJ1-2
CDR3aa: CASRDGNYGYTF
CDR3nt: TGTGCCAGCAGGGACGGGAACTATGGCTACACCTTC

d_gene: TRBD1
v_gene: TRBV28
abundance: -
j_gene: TRBJ1-5
CDR3aa: CASGTGVGDQPQHF
CDR3nt: TGTGCCTCCGGGACAGGGGTCGGAGATCAGCCCCAGCATTTT

d_gene: TRBD1
v_gene: TRBV2
abundance: -
j_gene: TRBJ2-4
CDR3aa: CASTRSDGTGITGAKNIQYF
CDR3nt: TGTGCCAGCACCCGAAGTGACGGGACAGGGATCACTGGAGCCAAAAACATTCAGTACTTC

d_gene: TRBD1
v_gene: TRBV5-4
abundance: -
j_gene: TRBJ1-1
CDR3aa: CASSLDRANTEAFF
CDR3nt: TGTGCCAGCAGCCTGGACAGGGCGAACACTGAAGCTTTCTTT

d_gene: -
v_gene: TRBV5-5
abundance: -
j_gene: TRBJ2-7
CDR3aa: CASSFLVGVGYEQYF
CDR3nt: TGTGCCAGCAGCTTTCTGGTAGGGGTCGGCTACGAGCAGTACTTC

d_gene: TRBD1
v_gene: TRBV9
abundance: -
j_gene: TRBJ1-4
CDR3aa: CASSTRGTDEKLFF
CDR3nt: TGTGCCAGCAGCACGAGAGGGACAGATGAAAAACTGTTTTTT